This T cell receptor beta chain originates from a study of blood T cell repertoires in COVID-19. Study overall: Spain, Italy and the United States supplied samples that represented acute and convalescent COVID-19. T cells, B-cell-depleted T cells, or PBMCs provided the cDNA or gDNA that served as material.

Trimming removed 6 bases from V and 5 bases from J; junction bases left unmatched: 6. CDR1 is MNHEY, CDR2 SVGAGI, per germline. There are 13 residues in the CDR3. Sequencing was performed with immunoSEQ multiplex PCR; in TCRdb, only in-frame clones are kept and a portion is missing. The sample records 25,000 to 30,000 clones, around 92% being singletons. The source is a human donor in a cohort sampled during active COVID-19. Sequences were obtained from peripheral blood. V and J are TRBV6-5 and TRBJ2-5, with TRBD2 matching 7 bases. The CDR3 sequence is CASRGGAMETQYF. Here the CDR3 DNA reads TGTGCCAGCAGGGGAGGGGCCATGGAGACCCAGTACTTC.